These 30 T cell receptor beta chains were sequenced from one sample in a study of long-term antiretroviral therapy in people with HIV. A v3.0 immunoSEQ assay was performed at survey level. This table comes from immunoSEQ multiplex PCR, and its TCRdb copy is limited to in-frame clones, with some not included. The sample lists approximately 15,000 clones, over 75% occurring once. This material consisted of unsorted PBMCs, taken 6.2 years after starting antiretroviral therapy. The receptors were gathered from a man in his forties with HIV.

The chain has TRBV29-1 and TRBJ2-1; D possibly corresponds to TRBD2 (5 bases). In germline, CDR1 is SQVTM, CDR2 ANQGSEA. V was shortened by 4 bases and J by 0 bases, with 7 bases between the two germline ends. The CDR3 spans 13 residues. CDR3 amino acids: CSVAGYSYNEQFF. Here the CDR3 DNA reads TGCAGCGTTGCGGGGTACTCCTACAATGAGCAGTTCTTC.

J is TRBJ2-5 and V is TRBV7-6; D unclear. Germline V gene lookup returns CDR1 SGHVS and CDR2 FNYEAQ. V lost 2 bases, J lost 5 bases, and 15 bases lay in between. The CDR3 is 15 residues long. The CDR3: CASSLNAATMETQYF. CDR3 sequence (DNA): TGTGCCAGCAGCTTAAACGCTGCGACGATGGAGACCCAGTACTTC.

V is TRBV7-8 and J is TRBJ2-1; a weak D match, TRBD2 (6 bases). Germline V gene sequence: CDR1 SGHVS, CDR2 FQNEAQ. The CDR3 runs to 18 residues. Between the trimmed V and J ends, which lost 1 base and 0 bases, there was a span of 16 bases. The CDR3 bases are TGTGCCAGCAGCTTAGTTAATTTGCGGGGTAGCTCCTACAATGAGCAGTTCTTC. Residues: CASSLVNLRGSSYNEQFF.

The chain uses TRBV9 and TRBJ1-1; TRBD1 aligns across 7 bases. Germline V gene sequence: CDR1 SGDLS, CDR2 YYNGEE. This CDR3 is 13 amino acids long. Unmatched junction bases numbered 7, after V lost 7 bases and J lost 4 bases. The CDR3 bases are TGTGCCAGCGGACAGGTGCGGGGCACTGAAGCTTTCTTT. Its protein product is CASGQVRGTEAFF.

The chain uses TRBV29-1 and TRBJ2-7, with 7 positions matching TRBD1. Germline V gene sequence: CDR1 SQVTM, CDR2 ANQGSEA. Trimming at V came to 5 bases and at J to 0 bases, leaving 7 bases not matched to a gene. This CDR3 has 14 residues. CDR3 nucleotides: TGCAGCGTTCGGACAGGCTTGAGCTCCTACGAGCAGTACTTC. Translation gives CSVRTGLSSYEQYF.

J is TRBJ2-5 and V is TRBV4-3; 7 bases are shared with TRBD2. This CDR3 region has 15 residues. Trimming removed 1 base from V and 7 bases from J; junction bases left unmatched: 9. Germline loops: CDR1 LGHNA, CDR2 YSLEER. CDR3 in DNA: TGCGCCAGCAGCCAAGGCGCTGCGGGAGCGGGGACCCAGTACTTC. Its protein product is CASSQGAAGAGTQYF.

This clone turned up a few times. This sequence joins TRBV28 and TRBJ2-7; 10 bases map to TRBD1. The V gene end was trimmed by 8 bases and the J gene end by 3 bases; junction bases not matched to a gene: 10. CDR1 and CDR2 (germline): MDHEN, SYDVKM. CDR3 length: 15 amino acids. In DNA, the CDR3 is TGTGCCAGCGGCAACCGGGACAGGGGTTTCTACGAGCAGTACTTC. Residues: CASGNRDRGFYEQYF.

This clone was seen more than once but under ten times. This chain links TRBV11-2 with TRBJ2-2; 9 nucleotides match TRBD1. The germline V gene encodes CDR1 SGHAT and CDR2 FQNNGV. This CDR3 contains 16 residues. After removal of 5 bases from V and 7 bases from J, the junction contained 11 bases not matched to a gene. In DNA form, the CDR3 reads TGTGCCAGCAGCGACCGGGACAGGGATGTGCACGGGGAGCTGTTTTTT. As protein: CASSDRDRDVHGELFF.

The J gene is TRBJ2-5, the V gene TRBV18; 11 nucleotides agree with TRBD2. The CDR3 is 16 residues long. Trimming removed 3 bases from V and 9 bases from J; junction bases left unmatched: 12. Per the germline V gene, CDR1 is KGHSH and CDR2 is LQKENI. The CDR3 spells CASSPLDTSGSPPQYF. For the CDR3, the DNA is TGTGCCAGCTCACCTTTAGACACTAGCGGGAGCCCTCCCCAGTACTTC.

The chain has TRBV19 and TRBJ2-1; TRBD2 matches at 9 bases. The CDR3 length is 15 residues. CDR1 and CDR2 from the germline V gene are LNHDA and SQIVND (reference sequence). Losses at the gene ends were 6 bases for V and 1 base for J; bases not matched to a gene: 4. The DNA for the CDR3 is TGTGCCAGTAGGCGGGAGGGCCTTTCCTACAATGAGCAGTTCTTC. It yields the protein CASRREGLSYNEQFF.

This chain uses TRBV5-6 with TRBJ1-5; D is ambiguous. From germline, CDR1 is SGHDT and CDR2 YYEEEE. Between the trimmed V and J ends, which lost 0 bases and 5 bases, there was a span of 12 bases. CDR3 length equals 15 residues. The CDR3 region has the DNA TGTGCCAGCAGCTTGGGTACACGGTTGGATCAGCCCCAGCATTTT. Residues: CASSLGTRLDQPQHF.

The genes are TRBV19 and TRBJ2-1; D perhaps matches TRBD2 (5 bases). The CDR3 runs 14 residues. Germline V gene lookup returns CDR1 LNHDA and CDR2 SQIVND (reference sequence). V lost 3 bases, J lost 3 bases, and 9 bases lay in between. CDR3 sequence reads: CASSMLGDYNEQFF. In DNA form, the CDR3 reads TGTGCCAGTAGTATGTTGGGAGACTACAATGAGCAGTTCTTC.

The chain links TRBV29-1 to TRBJ2-7; a possible D gene is TRBD1 (5 bases). The germline CDR1 and CDR2 sequences are SQVTM and ANQGSEA. The V end was cut by 3 bases, the J end by 7 bases, with 19 bases between. The CDR3 totals 14 residues. The CDR3 loop reads CSVDGRDSGVEQYF. The CDR3 DNA reads as TGCAGCGTTGATGGCAGGGATTCTGGGGTTGAGCAGTACTTC.

J is TRBJ2-7 and V is TRBV28, with D perhaps matching TRBD1 (5 bases). Trimming removed 6 bases from V and 0 bases from J, with 12 bases in between. The CDR3 totals 14 residues. Germline CDR1 and CDR2: MDHEN and SYDVKM. The CDR3 DNA sequence: TGTGCCAGCAGAACCAGGGAAGGCTCCTACGAGCAGTACTTC. Amino acids: CASRTREGSYEQYF.

V usage is TRBV5-5 and J usage is TRBJ1-1, with D uncertain. Per germline, CDR1 SGHKS and CDR2 YYEKEE (reference sequence). Trimming left V 4 bases short and J 3 bases short, with 4 bases between. This CDR3 is built from 11 residues. This CDR3 is CASSAYTEAFF. The CDR3 region has the DNA TGTGCCAGCAGCGCGTACACTGAAGCTTTCTTT.

This clone was counted a single time. The CDR3 is CASSLAPGTDTQYF. CDR3 DNA sequence: TGTGCCAGCAGCTTGGCCCCGGGCACAGATACGCAGTATTTT. V is TRBV5-5 and J is TRBJ2-3; D unclear. The CDR3 consists of 14 residues. Germline V CDR1 and CDR2: SGHKS, YYEKEE (reference sequence). With 0 bases removed from V and 1 base from J, the gap between germline ends came to 6 bases. The full variable domain, its missing parts supplied by reference TRBV5-5 and TRBJ2-3, is DAGVTQSPTHLIKTRGQQVTLRCSPISGHKSVSWYQQVLGQGPQFIFQYYEKEERGRGNFPDRFSARQFPNYSSELNVNALLLGDSALYLCASSLAPGTDTQYFGPGTRLTVL.

This sequence joins TRBV7-6 and TRBJ1-1; 7 bases match TRBD1. The CDR3 sequence is 15 residues long. Germline V gives CDR1 SGHVS, CDR2 FNYEAQ. V lost 4 bases and J lost 2; bases outside the gene matches: 7. The chain's CDR3 is CASSSAGQQNTEAFF. CDR3 DNA: TGTGCCAGCAGCTCCGCGGGACAGCAAAACACTGAAGCTTTCTTT.

The chain links TRBV29-1 to TRBJ2-7, with 9 bases that match TRBD2. J was trimmed by 4 bases and V by 4 bases; bases with no gene match: 8. In germline, CDR1 is SQVTM, CDR2 ANQGSEA. The CDR3 spans 14 residues. The DNA of the CDR3 is TGCAGCGTTGCTCTAGCGGGAAAGTCTTACGAGCAGTACTTC. Translation gives CSVALAGKSYEQYF.

The chain employs TRBV7-9 and TRBJ1-1, with 7 bases matching TRBD1. Germline CDR1 and CDR2: SEHNR and FQNEAQ (reference sequence). V lost 1 base and J lost 7; bases outside the gene matches: 9. This CDR3 spans 15 amino acids. DNA for the CDR3: TGTGCCAGCAGCTTAGAACAGGGGCAACATTATGAAGCTTTCTTT. Translation gives CASSLEQGQHYEAFF.

This chain connects TRBV7-2 to TRBJ2-5, with D perhaps matching TRBD2 (6 bases). The germline V gene has CDR1 SGHTA and CDR2 FQGNSA. V was cut by 1 base and J by 5 bases, with 14 bases left in between. The CDR3 is made up of 15 amino acids. CDR3 sequence: CASSLGAGLRETQYF. In DNA, the CDR3 is TGTGCCAGCAGCTTAGGCGCGGGATTGCGGGAGACCCAGTACTTC.

The chain employs TRBV6-6 and TRBJ1-1, with D maybe TRBD1 (6 bases). The CDR3 consists of 13 residues. Germline CDR1 is MNHNY and CDR2 is SVGAGI (reference sequence). Trimming removed 5 bases from V and 6 bases from J, with 13 bases in between. The CDR3 DNA reads TGTGCCAGCAGTCGAGGGGGTGGTCCTGAAGCTTTCTTT. It specifies CASSRGGGPEAFF.

This clone was detected a few times. The J gene is TRBJ2-7, the V gene TRBV30; TRBD1 agrees at 7 bases. Germline V lookup: CDR1 GTSNPN, CDR2 SVGIG (reference sequence). The CDR3 consists of 14 residues. After removal of 4 bases from V and 1 base from J, the junction contained 7 bases not matched to a gene. This CDR3 is CAWKRDRASYEQYF. In DNA, the CDR3 is TGTGCCTGGAAAAGAGACAGGGCATCCTACGAGCAGTACTTC.

V is TRBV7-2 and J is TRBJ2-3; D gene uncertain. Looked up from germline, CDR1 is SGHTA and CDR2 is FQGNSA. The V gene lost 0 bases and the J gene lost 3 bases, with 4 bases spanning the gap. This CDR3 is 13 amino acids long. The chain's CDR3 is CASSLAFTDTQYF. Here the CDR3 DNA reads TGTGCCAGCAGCTTAGCGTTTACAGATACGCAGTATTTT.

The rearrangement uses TRBV11-2 and TRBJ2-5, with 10 nucleotides matching TRBD1. This CDR3 has 14 residues. The germline V gene has CDR1 SGHAT and CDR2 FQNNGV. Losses at the gene ends were 5 bases for V and 5 bases for J; bases not matched to a gene: 5. In DNA, the CDR3 is TGTGCCAGCAGCCCCACGGACAGGGGGGAGACCCAGTACTTC. It specifies CASSPTDRGETQYF.

The chain joins TRBV5-1 to TRBJ2-3; no clear D gene. Germline assignment: CDR1 SGHRS and CDR2 YFSETQ. V shed 4 bases and J shed 0 bases, with 12 bases lying between them. The CDR3 runs to 15 residues. The CDR3 nucleotides read TGCGCCAGCAGCCCCGGTGGCATTAGCACAGATACGCAGTATTTT. It specifies CASSPGGISTDTQYF.

The rearrangement links TRBV19 to TRBJ2-7; D remains unclear. Trimming stripped 3 bases from V and 0 bases from J, with 12 bases between. CDR1 and CDR2 from the germline V gene are LNHDA and SQIVND (reference sequence). There are 15 residues in the CDR3. The CDR3 DNA is TGTGCCAGTAGTATTTCGGCCAAGTCCTCCTACGAGCAGTACTTC. This codes for CASSISAKSSYEQYF.

V usage is TRBV5-4 and J usage is TRBJ1-1, with TRBD1 identical over 9 bases. V was pared by 4 bases and J by 3 bases, with 4 bases of the junction left unmatched. This CDR3 comprises 14 residues. CDR1 SGHNT and CDR2 YYREEE come from the germline V gene (reference sequence). The CDR3 sequence: CASSDRDRDTEAFF. Written as DNA, the CDR3 is TGTGCCAGCAGCGACCGGGACAGGGACACTGAAGCTTTCTTT.

J is TRBJ2-5 and V is TRBV2, with D perhaps TRBD1 (6 bases). The CDR3 has 15 amino acids. Trimming stripped 2 bases from V and 4 bases from J, with 14 bases between. Germline V gene lookup returns CDR1 SNHLY and CDR2 FYNNEI. As DNA, the CDR3 is TGTGCCAGCAGTGAAACAGGGATTCTTCTAGAGACCCAGTACTTC. Its protein is CASSETGILLETQYF.

CDR3 loop: CASSPGGLGNEQFF. The CDR3 DNA sequence: TGTGCCAGCAGCCCGGGGGGATTAGGCAATGAGCAGTTCTTC. The chain links TRBV28 to TRBJ2-1; TRBD2 aligns across 7 bases. Germline CDR1 MDHEN, CDR2 SYDVKM. The CDR3 consists of 14 residues. V lost 6 bases to trimming and J lost 6 bases; unmatched junction nucleotides: 8.

V usage is TRBV28 and J usage is TRBJ1-2; 7 nucleotides line up with TRBD1. CDR1 is MDHEN and CDR2 is SYDVKM in the germline V gene. V gave up 6 bases and J gave up 8 bases; unmatched junction bases: 3. The CDR3 covers 11 residues. CDR3 nucleotides: TGTGCCAGCAGGCAGGGGGGCGGCTACACCTTC. Translation gives CASRQGGGYTF.